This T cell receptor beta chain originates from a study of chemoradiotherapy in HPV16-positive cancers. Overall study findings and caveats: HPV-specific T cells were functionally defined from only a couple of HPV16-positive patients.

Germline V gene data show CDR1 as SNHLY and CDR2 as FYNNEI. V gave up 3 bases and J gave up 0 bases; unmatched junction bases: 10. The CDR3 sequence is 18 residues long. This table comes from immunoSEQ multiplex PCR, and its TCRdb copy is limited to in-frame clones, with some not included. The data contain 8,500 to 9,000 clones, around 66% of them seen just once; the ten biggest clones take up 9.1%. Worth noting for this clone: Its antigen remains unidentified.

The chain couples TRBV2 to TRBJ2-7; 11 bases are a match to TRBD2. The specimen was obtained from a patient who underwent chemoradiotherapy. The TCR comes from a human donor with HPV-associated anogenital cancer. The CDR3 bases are TGTGCCAGCAGTGATTCGGGGCTAGCGGGGGGAAACTCCTACGAGCAGTACTTC. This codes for CASSDSGLAGGNSYEQYF.